Following are 26 T cell receptor beta chains from one sample sequenced in a study of cytomegalovirus exposure and HLA in healthy donors. Amplification used 60 Vbeta primers and 13 Jbeta primers. Sequencing used immunoSEQ multiplex PCR; TCRdb keeps in-frame clones, though not all of them. The table lists over 75,000 clones, around four fifths of them singletons. Sequenced material: PBMCs. The source of these receptors is a man aged 45-65 years in good health and CMV-seropositive.

J is TRBJ2-5 and V is TRBV30; possibly TRBD2 for D (6 bases). The CDR3 spans 15 residues. The germline CDR1 and CDR2 sequences are GTSNPN and SVGIG (reference sequence). The V end was cut by 0 bases, the J end by 2 bases, with 13 bases between. The CDR3 coding sequence is TGTGCCTGGAGTGTATATAGCGGTATACAAGAGACCCAGTACTTC. Residues: CAWSVYSGIQETQYF.

CDR3: CASSFPWGQSYGYTF. DNA of the CDR3: TGTGCCAGCAGCTTTCCTTGGGGACAGTCCTATGGCTACACCTTC. V is TRBV7-9 and J is TRBJ1-2; 7 nucleotides match TRBD1. The CDR3 extends over 15 amino acids. The V and J ends lost 3 bases and 4 bases, in that order; junction bases with no gene match: 8. Germline V lookup: CDR1 SEHNR, CDR2 FQNEAQ (reference sequence). The complete variable domain, with remaining parts taken from reference TRBV7-9 and TRBJ1-2, reads DTGVSQNPRHKITKRGQNVTFRCDPISEHNRLYWYRQTLGQGPEFLTYFQNEAQLEKSRLLSDRFSAERPKGSFSTLEIQRTEQGDSAMYLCASSFPWGQSYGYTFGSGTRLTVV.

This clone was found once. The genes are TRBV28 and TRBJ1-1; D is perhaps TRBD1 (5 bases). The CDR3 loop spans 11 amino acids. The germline V gene has CDR1 MDHEN and CDR2 SYDVKM. V was trimmed by 3 bases and J by 14 bases, leaving 13 bases between them. CDR3: CASSLGGRPFF. In DNA, the CDR3 is TGTGCCAGCAGTTTGGGGGGTCGGCCATTCTTT.

The chain has TRBV5-6 and TRBJ2-7; 7 bases line up with TRBD2. This CDR3 is 16 amino acids long. The germline V gene has CDR1 SGHDT and CDR2 YYEEEE. Unmatched junction bases numbered 10, after V lost 1 base and J lost 3 bases. The CDR3 DNA reads as TGTGCCAGCAGCTTGCTTTTCAGCGGGGAATACTACGAGCAGTACTTC. This translates into CASSLLFSGEYYEQYF.

The chain recombines TRBV7-2 with TRBJ1-2; 7 nucleotides match TRBD1. The CDR3 consists of 15 residues. The junction had 4 bases not matched to a gene; V was cut back by 0 bases and J by 3 bases. CDR1 and CDR2 from the germline V gene are SGHTA and FQGNSA. The CDR3 region has the DNA TGTGCCAGCAGCTTAGCAGGGGGCGCAGACTATGGCTACACCTTC. Protein sequence: CASSLAGGADYGYTF.

The chain uses TRBV28 and TRBJ2-3, with D perhaps matching TRBD2 (6 bases). Trimming left V 7 bases short and J 0 bases short, with 11 bases between. This CDR3 contains 14 residues. Per the germline V gene, CDR1 is MDHEN and CDR2 is SYDVKM. The CDR3 loop is CASMEGISTDTQYF. The DNA for the CDR3 is TGTGCCAGCATGGAGGGGATTAGCACAGATACGCAGTATTTT.

The table lists this clone with a few counts. The chain uses TRBV7-2 and TRBJ2-7; 8 bases align to TRBD2. Germline assignment: CDR1 SGHTA and CDR2 FQGNSA. With V trimmed by 5 bases and J by 3 bases, 12 bases remained unmatched. This CDR3 is 16 amino acids long. CDR3 bases: TGTGCCAGCAGCCCGTCGGGGGGGCAGACCCACTACGAGCAGTACTTC. Translated: CASSPSGGQTHYEQYF.

This clone was seen a handful of times. V gene TRBV10-3 combines with J gene TRBJ2-5, with TRBD2 matching 9 bases. The CDR3 consists of 14 residues. V shed 5 bases and J 5 bases; nucleotides not matched to a gene: 6. Germline-derived CDR1 and CDR2 are ENHRY and SYGVKD. The CDR3, as DNA: TGTGCCATCAGTTTAGGGCGGGGGGGGGAGACCCAGTACTTC. It specifies CAISLGRGGETQYF.

This clone turned up a few times. J is TRBJ2-1 and V is TRBV29-1; 16 bases match TRBD2. CDR1 SQVTM and CDR2 ANQGSEA come from the germline V gene. With V trimmed by 7 bases and J by 8 bases, 5 bases remained unmatched. The CDR3 has 14 residues. The DNA for the CDR3 is TGCAGCGCGTATGGGACTAGCGGGGGGGATGAGCAGTTCTTC. It specifies CSAYGTSGGDEQFF.

This chain links TRBV18 with TRBJ1-4; the match to TRBD1 covers 8 bases. After removal of 4 bases from V and 4 bases from J, the junction contained 8 bases not matched to a gene. Per the germline V gene, CDR1 is KGHSH and CDR2 is LQKENI. This CDR3 comprises 16 residues. CDR3 coding DNA: TGTGCCAGCTCACGTAAACCAGGGGGCTTTAATGAAAAACTGTTTTTT. Translating gives CASSRKPGGFNEKLFF.

The chain is built from TRBV5-6 and TRBJ2-7, with 11 bases that match TRBD1. This CDR3 spans 14 amino acids. Germline V gene lookup returns CDR1 SGHDT and CDR2 YYEEEE. V was clipped by 4 bases and J by 3 bases; unmatched bases: 3. The CDR3 sequence is CASSQGTGGYEQYF. Here the CDR3 DNA reads TGTGCCAGCAGCCAGGGGACAGGGGGCTACGAGCAGTACTTC.

J is TRBJ1-4 and V is TRBV2; 7 bases align to TRBD1. Germline loops: CDR1 SNHLY, CDR2 FYNNEI. J lost 8 bases, V lost 7 bases, and 10 bases had no gene match. The CDR3 contains 14 residues. This CDR3 reads CASTLKGTEEKLFF. CDR3 bases: TGTGCCAGCACCCTCAAAGGGACAGAAGAAAAACTGTTTTTT. The variable domain in full, completed from reference TRBV2 and TRBJ1-4, reads EPEVTQTPSHQVTQMGQEVILRCVPISNHLYFYWYRQILGQKVEFLVSFYNNEISEKSEIFDDQFSVERPDGSNFTLKIRSTKLEDSAMYFCASTLKGTEEKLFFGSGTQLSVL.

V and J are TRBV27 and TRBJ2-1; 8 bases line up with TRBD2. The germline CDR1 and CDR2 sequences are MNHEY and SMNVEV (reference sequence). This CDR3 spans 15 amino acids. With V trimmed by 10 bases and J by 0 bases, 8 bases remained unmatched. The DNA of the CDR3 is TGTGCCAACGTCGCGGGGGGAAGCTCCTACAATGAGCAGTTCTTC. Translating it yields CANVAGGSSYNEQFF.

This clone has just a few counts. The J gene is TRBJ2-2, the V gene TRBV2; D is possibly TRBD1 (6 bases). V lost 3 bases, J lost 6 bases, and 14 bases lay in between. Germline lookup yields CDR1 SNHLY and CDR2 FYNNEI. The CDR3 consists of 15 residues. The CDR3 region has the DNA TGTGCCAGCAGTGATCCAGGGGAAATAGCCGGGGAGCTGTTTTTT. Its protein product is CASSDPGEIAGELFF.

This clone was recorded a few times. This chain joins TRBV10-3 and TRBJ1-1; the D is unclear. The CDR3 sequence is 15 residues long. V shed 5 bases and J shed 1 base, with 14 bases lying between them. CDR1 ENHRY and CDR2 SYGVKD come from the germline V gene. The CDR3 loop reads CAISPTEQANTEAFF. The CDR3, as DNA: TGTGCCATCAGTCCCACCGAGCAGGCGAACACTGAAGCTTTCTTT.

The V and J genes are TRBV4-3 and TRBJ1-2; D gene ambiguous. The CDR3 loop spans 15 amino acids. Trimming took off 0 bases at V and 4 bases at J, with 12 bases between the two ends. CDR1 LGHNA and CDR2 YSLEER come from the germline V gene. The CDR3 coding sequence is TGCGCCAGCAGCCAAGACCCAACATCAAGCTATGGCTACACCTTC. This sequence encodes CASSQDPTSSYGYTF.

As regards this clone: One junction end disagrees with the germline gene, perhaps due to a read error. The V gene is TRBV5-1, the J gene TRBJ1-5; 9 bases agree with TRBD1. The germline V gene has CDR1 SGHRS and CDR2 YFSETQ. There are 15 residues in the CDR3. In nucleotides, the CDR3 is TGCGCCAGCAGCTTGGAGGGACAGGGAAGTCAGCCCCAGAATTTT. Its protein product is CASSLEGQGSQPQNF.

The gene calls are TRBV2 and TRBJ1-6; TRBD1 aligns across 9 bases. The CDR3 extends over 13 amino acids. Trimming cost V 9 bases and J 7 bases; bases outside gene matches: 4. The germline CDR1 and CDR2 sequences are SNHLY and FYNNEI. The CDR3 region is CASITGGNSPLHF. In DNA form, the CDR3 reads TGTGCCAGTATAACAGGGGGCAATTCACCCCTCCACTTT.

This chain uses TRBV7-9 with TRBJ2-2, with D maybe TRBD1 (5 bases). The CDR3 contains 15 residues. The V and J ends lost 5 bases and 2 bases respectively, with 12 bases between them. Germline CDR1 SEHNR, CDR2 FQNEAQ (reference sequence). CDR3 coding DNA: TGTGCCAGCAGCCCTCAGGACACTAACACCGGGGAGCTGTTTTTT. This codes for CASSPQDTNTGELFF.

This chain uses TRBV10-3 with TRBJ2-1; 9 nucleotides agree with TRBD2. The CDR3 extends over 13 amino acids. Unmatched junction bases numbered 5, after V lost 7 bases and J lost 7 bases. Germline V CDR1 and CDR2: ENHRY, SYGVKD. CDR3 loop: CAINSAGGNEQFF. In DNA form, the CDR3 reads TGTGCCATCAATTCGGCGGGGGGGAATGAGCAGTTCTTC.

The rearrangement joins TRBV2 to TRBJ2-3, with D possibly being TRBD1 (6 bases). Germline V gene sequence: CDR1 SNHLY, CDR2 FYNNEI. The CDR3 totals 12 residues. The V gene lost 3 bases and the J gene lost 8 bases, with 9 bases spanning the gap. The CDR3 spells CASSEGTPTQYF. CDR3 coding DNA: TGTGCCAGCAGTGAGGGGACACCTACGCAGTATTTT.

The chain has TRBV7-2 and TRBJ1-3, with 7 bases identical to TRBD1. Germline V CDR1 and CDR2: SGHTA, FQGNSA. V was pared by 5 bases and J by 4 bases, with 11 bases of the junction left unmatched. The CDR3 covers 16 residues. The chain's CDR3 is CASSQNRGRNGNTIYF. DNA of the CDR3: TGTGCCAGCAGCCAAAATAGGGGGCGAAACGGAAACACCATATATTTT. The complete variable domain, with remaining parts taken from reference TRBV7-2 and TRBJ1-3, reads GAGVSQSPSNKVTEKGKDVELRCDPISGHTALYWYRQSLGQGLEFLIYFQGNSAPDKSGLPSDRFSAERTGGSVSTLTIQRTQQEDSAVYLCASSQNRGRNGNTIYFGEGSWLTVV.

The gene calls are TRBV7-8 and TRBJ1-5; weak D call: TRBD1 (5 bases). This CDR3 is built from 17 residues. Germline values: CDR1 SGHVS, CDR2 FQNEAQ. V was cut by 5 bases and J by 6 bases, with 23 bases left in between. CDR3 sequence (DNA): TGTGCCAGCAGCCGGGGGGAAACAGTATGGGAAGTTCAGCCCCAGCATTTT. This encodes CASSRGETVWEVQPQHF.

This rearrangement joins TRBV27 to TRBJ1-5; tentatively, D is TRBD1 (5 bases). The CDR3 is made up of 17 amino acids. Germline V gene data show CDR1 as MNHEY and CDR2 as SMNVEV (reference sequence). The V end lost 2 bases, the J end lost 2 bases, and 16 bases lay between the germline ends. For the CDR3, the DNA is TGTGCCAGCAGTTTAACCCTCAGGGATGTCGGCAATCAGCCCCAGCATTTT. Its protein product is CASSLTLRDVGNQPQHF.

CDR3 nucleotides: TGTGCCAGCGGAACAGGGGGTTGTGGCTACACCTTC. Amino acids: CASGTGGCGYTF. The V gene is TRBV6-1, the J gene TRBJ1-2, with 8 bases identical to TRBD1. The CDR3 is made up of 12 amino acids. Germline assignment: CDR1 MNHNS and CDR2 SASEGT. J gave up 7 bases and V 8 bases, and 6 bases lay outside the gene matches.

This chain joins TRBV15 and TRBJ2-1, with 7 bases matching TRBD2. Trimming cost V 3 bases and J 4 bases; bases outside gene matches: 9. Germline assignment: CDR1 LNHNV and CDR2 YYDKDF (reference sequence). The CDR3 is 16 residues long. This chain's CDR3 is CATSSPTVGLYNEQFF. The CDR3 DNA is TGTGCCACCAGCAGCCCCACGGTGGGACTATACAATGAGCAGTTCTTC.